Shown below are 30 T cell receptor beta chains from a single sample sequenced in a study of blood T cell repertoires in COVID-19. Profiled with immunoSEQ multiplex PCR; TCRdb holds only in-frame clones, not every one. The sample yields approximately 61,000 clones, around 79% seen once. Source material: peripheral blood. All receptors derive from a human donor in a cohort sampled during active COVID-19.

V usage is TRBV15 and J usage is TRBJ2-3, with 8 bases identical to TRBD2. J lost 5 bases, V lost 0 bases, and 7 bases had no gene match. This CDR3 is 16 amino acids long. CDR1 and CDR2 from the germline V gene are LNHNV and YYDKDF (reference sequence). CDR3 sequence (DNA): TGTGCCACCAGCAGAGATCCCGGGAGGGCCGGAGATACGCAGTATTTT. Translated: CATSRDPGRAGDTQYF.

The chain recombines TRBV7-2 with TRBJ2-1; 10 positions agree with TRBD2. The CDR3 runs to 16 residues. V lost 1 base, J lost 6 bases, and 6 bases stayed unmatched. Germline CDR1 and CDR2: SGHTA and FQGNSA. CDR3 coding DNA: TGTGCCAGCAGCTTAGGTTTCCTAGCGGGAGTCAATGAGCAGTTCTTC. Residues: CASSLGFLAGVNEQFF.

This clone was observed once. The chain links TRBV28 to TRBJ2-4; TRBD1 agrees at 7 bases. The CDR3 covers 14 residues. The germline V gene has CDR1 MDHEN and CDR2 SYDVKM. V was pared by 5 bases and J by 5 bases, with 6 bases of the junction left unmatched. The CDR3 sequence is CASSPPDRENIQYF. CDR3 DNA: TGTGCCAGCAGTCCTCCCGACAGGGAAAACATTCAGTACTTC. The full variable domain, with the rest looked up from reference TRBV28 and TRBJ2-4, is DVKVTQSSRYLVKRTGEKVFLECVQDMDHENMFWYRQDPGLGLRLIYFSYDVKMKEKGDIPEGYSVSREKKERFSLILESASTNQTSMYLCASSPPDRENIQYFGAGTRLSVL.

The chain is built from TRBV7-6 and TRBJ2-3; D is possibly TRBD2 (5 bases). The V and J ends lost 10 bases and 5 bases respectively, with 10 bases between them. The CDR3 has 11 residues. The germline V gene encodes CDR1 SGHVS and CDR2 FNYEAQ. CDR3 protein: CAIDEGDTQYF. The CDR3 nucleotides read TGTGCCATCGATGAGGGAGATACGCAGTATTTT.

The chain couples TRBV27 to TRBJ2-1, with 10 bases aligning to TRBD2. J gave up 6 bases and V 6 bases, and 17 bases lay outside the gene matches. The germline CDR1 and CDR2 sequences are MNHEY and SMNVEV (reference sequence). The CDR3 length is 18 residues. The CDR3 loop reads CASRGASGRRGALNEQFF. The CDR3 DNA reads TGTGCCAGCAGGGGGGCTAGCGGGAGAAGAGGGGCCCTCAATGAGCAGTTCTTC.

This chain links TRBV7-6 with TRBJ2-6; no clear D. Germline values: CDR1 SGHVS, CDR2 FNYEAQ. Trimming shortened V by 6 bases and J by 0 bases, and 9 bases separated the two germline ends. The length of the CDR3 is 15 residues. The CDR3 DNA follows: TGTGCCAGCAGTACTTGGTCCTCTGGGGCCAACGTCCTGACTTTC. Residues: CASSTWSSGANVLTF.

The chain couples TRBV27 to TRBJ2-1; 7 positions agree with TRBD2. V lost 8 bases to trimming and J lost 3 bases; unmatched junction nucleotides: 10. The CDR3 totals 15 residues. Germline values: CDR1 MNHEY, CDR2 SMNVEV (reference sequence). CDR3 nucleotides: TGTGCCAGCGCCCTGACTAGCCCCAGCTACAATGAGCAGTTCTTC. Translating it yields CASALTSPSYNEQFF.

The chain is built from TRBV6-5 and TRBJ1-6, with 9 bases aligning to TRBD1. Unmatched junction bases numbered 4, after V lost 6 bases and J lost 7 bases. This CDR3 contains 14 residues. Germline CDR1 MNHEY, CDR2 SVGAGI. This chain's CDR3 is CASRPGTGNSPLHF. In nucleotides, the CDR3 is TGTGCCAGCAGGCCCGGGACAGGGAATTCACCCCTCCACTTT.

This chain joins TRBV6-5 and TRBJ2-1, with 7 bases lining up with TRBD2. This CDR3 comprises 15 residues. Germline CDR1 MNHEY, CDR2 SVGAGI. V dropped 5 bases and J dropped 2; count of bases not matched to a gene: 6. CDR3 sequence: CASSPSGGTYNEQFF. The CDR3, as DNA: TGTGCCAGCAGTCCTAGCGGAGGAACCTACAATGAGCAGTTCTTC.

CDR3 sequence reads: CASSHIGSTNEKLFF. The CDR3 DNA sequence: TGTGCCAGCAGCCATATCGGGTCTACTAATGAAAAACTGTTTTTT. The chain joins TRBV9 to TRBJ1-4; D is undetermined. Germline CDR1 is SGDLS and CDR2 is YYNGEE. The V end was cut by 4 bases, the J end by 2 bases, with 12 bases between. The CDR3 runs to 15 residues.

V usage is TRBV6-6 and J usage is TRBJ2-7; 7 bases match TRBD1. The germline V gene has CDR1 MNHNY and CDR2 SVGAGI (reference sequence). Trimming at V came to 6 bases and at J to 5 bases, leaving 4 bases not matched to a gene. CDR3 length equals 12 residues. CDR3: CASSDRVHEQYF. In DNA form, the CDR3 reads TGTGCCAGCAGCGACAGGGTCCACGAGCAGTACTTC.

The rearrangement uses TRBV28 and TRBJ1-2; 7 bases are a match to TRBD1. Losses at the gene ends were 6 bases for V and 4 bases for J; bases not matched to a gene: 5. Germline-derived CDR1 and CDR2 are MDHEN and SYDVKM. The length of the CDR3 is 13 residues. Here the CDR3 DNA reads TGTGCCAGCAGGGAGGGGGCTGGCTATGGCTACACCTTC. Translated, it gives CASREGAGYGYTF.

The V call is TRBV5-1, the J call TRBJ2-1; D possibly corresponds to TRBD2 (5 bases). Per germline, CDR1 SGHRS and CDR2 YFSETQ. The CDR3 sequence is 15 residues long. The V end lost 1 base, the J end lost 6 bases, and 14 bases lay between the germline ends. CDR3: CASSLTAGAGNEQFF. CDR3 bases: TGCGCCAGCAGCTTGACGGCGGGTGCGGGCAATGAGCAGTTCTTC.

The CDR3 spells CASSNLRGSGQGRPNYGYTF. The CDR3 bases are TGTGCCAGTAGTAACCTTAGGGGTTCTGGACAGGGGCGTCCTAACTATGGCTACACCTTC. The chain couples TRBV19 to TRBJ1-2; TRBD1 matches 9 bases. The CDR3 totals 20 residues. J gave up 0 bases and V 4 bases, and 18 bases lay outside the gene matches. Germline V gene data show CDR1 as LNHDA and CDR2 as SQIVND (reference sequence). The full variable domain, with the rest looked up from reference TRBV19 and TRBJ1-2, is DGGITQSPKYLFRKEGQNVTLSCEQNLNHDAMYWYRQDPGQGLRLIYYSQIVNDFQKGDIAEGYSVSREKKESFPLTVTSAQKNPTAFYLCASSNLRGSGQGRPNYGYTFGSGTRLTVV.

The chain combines TRBV4-1 with TRBJ1-4, with no clear D. The CDR3 has 16 residues. Between the trimmed V and J ends, which lost 0 bases and 0 bases, there was a span of 8 bases. Germline V CDR1 and CDR2: MGHRA, YSYEKL. The CDR3 loop is CASSQEWSATNEKLFF. The CDR3 coding sequence is TGCGCCAGCAGCCAAGAGTGGTCGGCAACTAATGAAAAACTGTTTTTT.

This chain connects TRBV7-6 to TRBJ2-7, with 7 bases aligning to TRBD1. Germline lookup yields CDR1 SGHVS and CDR2 FNYEAQ. This CDR3 contains 15 residues. V lost 1 base, J lost 4 bases, and 7 bases stayed unmatched. CDR3 amino acids: CASSLGTTGVYEQYF. As DNA, the CDR3 is TGTGCCAGCAGCTTAGGGACCACAGGGGTTTACGAGCAGTACTTC. The variable domain in full, with the rest retrieved from reference TRBV7-6 and TRBJ2-7, is GAGVSQSPRYKVTKRGQDVALRCDPISGHVSLYWYRQALGQGPEFLTYFNYEAQQDKSGLPNDRFSAERPEGSISTLTIQRTEQRDSAMYRCASSLGTTGVYEQYFGPGTRLTVT.

This clone came up once. The V and J genes are TRBV28 and TRBJ1-5; 7 positions match TRBD1. Germline V gene sequence: CDR1 MDHEN, CDR2 SYDVKM. The CDR3 length is 14 residues. The trim removed 5 bases at V and 4 bases at J, leaving 5 bases unmatched. The CDR3 spells CASSDAQGNQPQHF. CDR3 coding DNA: TGTGCCAGCAGTGACGCACAGGGGAATCAGCCCCAGCATTTT.

The chain couples TRBV18 to TRBJ1-2, with TRBD1 matching over 9 bases. The trim removed 3 bases at V and 8 bases at J, leaving 4 bases unmatched. CDR3 length: 13 amino acids. Germline lookup yields CDR1 KGHSH and CDR2 LQKENI. In DNA form, the CDR3 reads TGTGCCAGCTCACCTGGACAGGGGAACGGCTACACCTTC. Its translation: CASSPGQGNGYTF.

This chain joins TRBV27 and TRBJ2-1, with TRBD1 identical over 9 bases. The germline gives CDR1 MNHEY, CDR2 SMNVEV (reference sequence). V dropped 8 bases and J dropped 0; count of bases not matched to a gene: 2. This CDR3 is 14 amino acids long. CDR3 DNA: TGTGCCAGCCAGGGACAGGGCTCCTACAATGAGCAGTTCTTC. It encodes CASQGQGSYNEQFF.

This chain uses TRBV28 with TRBJ2-3; tentative D call: TRBD2 (7 bases). CDR3 length equals 14 residues. CDR1 and CDR2 (germline): MDHEN, SYDVKM. V shed 7 bases and J shed 4 bases, with 15 bases lying between them. CDR3 protein: CASTNGEGADTQYF. CDR3 coding DNA: TGTGCCAGCACCAACGGGGAGGGGGCAGATACGCAGTATTTT.

This clone was seen only a few times. J is TRBJ1-2 and V is TRBV5-4; 7 bases line up with TRBD1. V lost 4 bases and J lost 4; bases outside the gene matches: 7. The CDR3 consists of 14 residues. CDR1 and CDR2 from the germline V gene are SGHNT and YYREEE (reference sequence). CDR3 sequence: CASSPRDSVYGYTF. In nucleotides, the CDR3 is TGTGCCAGCAGCCCCCGGGACAGCGTCTATGGCTACACCTTC. The whole variable domain, filled in from reference TRBV5-4 and TRBJ1-2, reads ETGVTQSPTHLIKTRGQQVTLRCSSQSGHNTVSWYQQALGQGPQFIFQYYREEENGRGNFPPRFSGLQFPNYSSELNVNALELDDSALYLCASSPRDSVYGYTFGSGTRLTVV.

This clone occurred a few times. The rearrangement uses TRBV18 and TRBJ1-1; tentative D call: TRBD1 (6 bases). V was pared by 6 bases and J by 1 base, with 12 bases between. The germline CDR1 and CDR2 sequences are KGHSH and LQKENI. CDR3 size: 14 residues. The CDR3, as DNA: TGTGCCAGCTCTCAAGGGGGGGGGAACACTGAAGCTTTCTTT. Its protein is CASSQGGGNTEAFF.

V and J are TRBV21-1 and TRBJ2-2; the D call TRBD2 from the table was never checked on the DNA. TRBV21-1 is given as a pseudogene. This CDR3 is built from 18 residues. The CDR3 here is CASSKKLIGGPNTGELFF. The CDR3 region has the DNA TGTGCCAGCAGCAAAAAACTCATCGGGGGTCCGAACACCGGGGAGCTGTTTTTT.

The V and J genes are TRBV7-8 and TRBJ1-4, with no clear D. This CDR3 spans 15 amino acids. V lost 2 bases and J 8 bases, leaving 15 bases between the germline ends. The germline CDR1 and CDR2 sequences are SGHVS and FQNEAQ. The CDR3: CASSLNYLIEEKLFF. The CDR3 DNA reads TGTGCCAGCAGCTTAAACTACCTGATAGAGGAAAAACTGTTTTTT. Drawing the rest from reference TRBV7-8 and TRBJ1-4, the complete variable domain is GAGVSQSPRYKVAKRGQDVALRCDPISGHVSLFWYQQALGQGPEFLTYFQNEAQLDKSGLPSDRFFAERPEGSVSTLKIQRTQQEDSAVYLCASSLNYLIEEKLFFGSGTQLSVL.

The chain carries TRBV28 and TRBJ2-1; D uncertain. This CDR3 is 10 amino acids long. The V end was cut by 5 bases, the J end by 6 bases, with 2 bases between. Germline V lookup: CDR1 MDHEN, CDR2 SYDVKM. The CDR3 spells CASSRNEQFF. The CDR3, as DNA: TGTGCCAGCAGTCGCAATGAGCAGTTCTTC.

The CDR3 bases are TGTGCCAGCAGCTTGTTGCAGACTGAAGCTTTCTTT. This translates into CASSLLQTEAFF. The chain has TRBV11-2 and TRBJ1-1, with no clear D. The CDR3 loop spans 12 amino acids. Germline V lookup: CDR1 SGHAT, CDR2 FQNNGV. Trimming took off 3 bases at V and 5 bases at J, with 7 bases between the two ends. Full variable domain (rest looked up from reference TRBV11-2 and TRBJ1-1): EAGVAQSPRYKIIEKRQSVAFWCNPISGHATLYWYQQILGQGPKLLIQFQNNGVVDDSQLPKDRFSAERLKGVDSTLKIQPAKLEDSAVYLCASSLLQTEAFFGQGTRLTVV.

This clone has a count of ten or more. This rearrangement joins TRBV5-6 to TRBJ1-2; D not certain. The CDR3 consists of 15 residues. Looked up from germline, CDR1 is SGHDT and CDR2 is YYEEEE. V lost 4 bases, J lost 7 bases, and 20 bases lay in between. The CDR3 loop reads CASSPDLRGQLGYTF. Here the CDR3 DNA reads TGTGCCAGCAGCCCCGACTTGCGGGGTCAACTTGGCTACACCTTC.

The V gene is TRBV27, the J gene TRBJ1-6, with TRBD1 identical over 11 bases. The junction had 8 bases not matched to a gene; V was cut back by 4 bases and J by 9 bases. Per germline, CDR1 MNHEY and CDR2 SMNVEV (reference sequence). There are 16 residues in the CDR3. The chain's CDR3 is CASSSGTGGRSSPLHF. In nucleotides, the CDR3 is TGTGCCAGCAGTTCCGGGACAGGGGGTAGAAGTTCACCCCTCCACTTT.

This chain connects TRBV9 to TRBJ2-5, with D possibly matching TRBD2 (6 bases). The CDR3 is 15 amino acids. Trimming left V 0 bases short and J 10 bases short, with 19 bases between. CDR1 and CDR2 (germline): SGDLS, YYNGEE. CDR3 residues: CASSVGVRDSELQYF. In DNA form, the CDR3 reads TGTGCCAGCAGCGTAGGAGTACGGGACTCCGAGCTCCAGTACTTC.

The chain employs TRBV7-2 and TRBJ2-3; a weak D match, TRBD2 (6 bases). Germline assignment: CDR1 SGHTA and CDR2 FQGNSA. CDR3 length equals 14 residues. Deletions cut 5 bases from V and 3 bases from J, with 12 bases between. CDR3 region: CASSPGLETDTQYF. DNA for the CDR3: TGTGCCAGCAGCCCGGGACTGGAGACAGATACGCAGTATTTT.